Listed below are T cell receptor beta chains from one sample, sequenced in a study of post-analysis software for immune sequencing data. One entry per CDR3 protein, called by TCRdb with MiXCR from the PCR reads. Altogether 600,000 to 750,000 distinct CDR3 sequences are present, approximately 60% being singletons, with the ten largest covering approximately 11%. The source material was blood. These receptors all come from a girl aged 2-10 years with multiple sclerosis. CDR3s include the opening cysteine and the closing phenylalanine or tryptophan. Each record gives: J gene, CDR3 length, clone size, V gene, D gene, CDR3 DNA, CDR3 protein. D genes are given only for firm matches. Only part of the rows carry a size: once, few, many, or a class if the clone is expanded.

TRBJ2-1 12 few TRBV7-8 TRBD2 TGTGCCAGCAGCTTGGCGGGGGGACGGCCGTTCTTC CASSLAGGRPFF
TRBJ1-1 16 . TRBV18 . TGTGCCAGCTCACCACCGGCACAGCTCATGAACACTGAAGCTTTCTTT CASSPPAQLMNTEAFF
TRBJ2-1 17 . TRBV24-1 . TGTGCCACCAGTAATTACCGCGAGGGGGGGAAGTACAATGAGCAGTTCTTC CATSNYREGGKYNEQFF
TRBJ2-1 15 . TRBV6-5 . TGTGCCAGCAGCTCCCTGCAGATTGTGAATAATGAGCAGTTCTTC CASSSLQIVNNEQFF
TRBJ2-1 14 few TRBV6-2/TRBV6-3 . TGTGCCACCAGCCAGGACGAGGCTTATAGAGAGCAGTTCTTC CATSQDEAYREQFF
TRBJ2-5 14 . TRBV6-1 TRBD1 TGTGCCAGCGGGTGGACAGGGCAGGTGGAGACCCAGTACTTC CASGWTGQVETQYF
TRBJ1-2 16 few TRBV4-1 TRBD1 TGCGCCAGCAGCCAACCTAACAGGGGAGTTGGCTATGGCTACACCTTC CASSQPNRGVGYGYTF
TRBJ1-4 10 . TRBV12-3/TRBV12-4 . TGTGCCAGCGGGGTTCAAAAACTGTTTTTT CASGVQKLFF
TRBJ1-5 19 once TRBV4-3 TRBD1 TGCGCCAGCAGCTTCTACTCCTACAGGGGCCTCGCATTTAATCAGCCCCAGCATTTT CASSFYSYRGLAFNQPQHF
TRBJ2-7 13 few TRBV5-6 . TGTGCCAGCTGCCGGGCAGGGTCCTACGAGCAGTACTTC CASCRAGSYEQYF
TRBJ2-1 13 . TRBV6-6 . TGTGCCAGCAGTCCCTCACTCTACAATGAGCAGTTCTTC CASSPSLYNEQFF
TRBJ2-7 14 . TRBV18 TRBD2 TGTGCCAGCTCACTGCTAGCGGGAGTCAACGAGCAGTACTTC CASSLLAGVNEQYF
TRBJ2-5 18 few TRBV10-3 TRBD2 TGTGCCATCAGTGATCCTATAAACGGGGGGGCAGGGCAAGAGACCCAGTACTTC CAISDPINGGAGQETQYF
TRBJ1-1 13 . TRBV5-1 . TGCGCCAGCAGCTTAGCCCAGAACACTGAAGCTTTCTTT CASSLAQNTEAFF
TRBJ2-1 17 . TRBV11-1 TRBD1 TGTGCCAGCAGCCCAGCACCGGGACAGGGTCGATGGGATGAGCAGTTCTTC CASSPAPGQGRWDEQFF
TRBJ1-2 14 . TRBV15 . TGTGCCACCAGCAGAGTGGACACCGGCTATGGCTACACCTTC CATSRVDTGYGYTF
TRBJ1-2 11 . TRBV29-1 . TGCAGCGCCGGGGATTCGGATGGCTACACCTTC CSAGDSDGYTF
TRBJ1-2 12 . TRBV5-1 . TGCGCCAGCAGCTGGAGGGACTATGGCTACACCTTC CASSWRDYGYTF
TRBJ2-3 13 . TRBV30 . TGTGCCTGGTGCCGGGATTGGGTAGATACGCAGTATTTT CAWCRDWVDTQYF
TRBJ2-3 14 few TRBV13 . TGTGCCAGCAGCCCCAGACTCCGCACAGATACGCAGTATTTT CASSPRLRTDTQYF
TRBJ2-7 16 few TRBV6-2/TRBV6-3 . TGTGCCAGCAGTTACAATGCTGGGGGACTCTCCTACGAGCAGTACTTC CASSYNAGGLSYEQYF
TRBJ2-3 15 once TRBV28 TRBD2 TGTGCCAGTCAGACTAGCGGAAGTCACCCAGATACGCAGTATTTT CASQTSGSHPDTQYF
TRBJ2-1 14 once TRBV10-3 . TGTGCCATCAGTGATGTAAGGGGTGGGAATGAGCAGTTCTTC CAISDVRGGNEQFF
TRBJ2-1 19 once TRBV7-3 . TGTGCCAGTAGCATAGGTCGCCTCAAGGACAGACCCAGCCACAATGAGCAGTTCTTC CASSIGRLKDRPSHNEQFF
TRBJ2-3 15 . TRBV5-1 TRBD2 TGCGCCAGCAGCTTGGGGACTAGCGGGAAAGATACGCAGTATTTT CASSLGTSGKDTQYF
TRBJ2-3 17 . TRBV5-1 TRBD2 TGCGCCAGCAGCTTATACAGGACTAGCGGGGTAGGAGATACGCAGTATTTT CASSLYRTSGVGDTQYF
TRBJ1-1 13 . TRBV6-6 . TGTGCCAGCAGATCACAAGTGAACACTGAAGCTTTCTTT CASRSQVNTEAFF
TRBJ2-2 15 . TRBV6-2/TRBV6-3 TRBD1 TGTGCCAGCAGCTCAGGGACAGACTACACCGGGGAGCTGTTTTTT CASSSGTDYTGELFF
TRBJ2-5 14 . TRBV9 . TGTGCCAGCAGCTACCGGGACATGCAAGAGACCCAGTACTTC CASSYRDMQETQYF
TRBJ2-7 16 . TRBV3-1 TRBD2 TGTGCCAGCAGGGGACTAGCGACAAGGAGCTCCTACGAGCAGTACTTC CASRGLATRSSYEQYF
TRBJ1-1 14 . TRBV29-1 . TGCAGCGTTGAAGTGGGGGCCCTGAACACTGAAGCTTTCTTT CSVEVGALNTEAFF
TRBJ2-5 14 few TRBV20-1 . TGCAGTGTTCCTGGGGGCGGGGTCGGAGAGACCCAGTACTTC CSVPGGGVGETQYF
TRBJ2-3 15 . TRBV7-3 TRBD2 TGTGCCAGCAGCCGGACTAGCGCTAGCACAGATACGCAGTATTTT CASSRTSASTDTQYF
TRBJ1-2 15 . TRBV11-2 TRBD1 TGTGCCAGCAGCTCCCCTCGACAGGGTCTATATGGCTACACCTTC CASSSPRQGLYGYTF
TRBJ2-7 15 . TRBV11-2 . TGTGCCAGCAGCACGCCGGGACACTCCATCTACGAGCAGTACTTC CASSTPGHSIYEQYF
TRBJ2-3 15 . TRBV7-8 TRBD2 TGTGCCAGCAGCTTAGTCCAGCGGGGGACAGATACGCAGTATTTT CASSLVQRGTDTQYF
TRBJ2-3 14 . TRBV5-1 . TGCGCCAGCAGCTTAACACCCAGCACAGATACGCAGTATTTT CASSLTPSTDTQYF
TRBJ2-5 15 . TRBV6-6 TRBD1 TGTGCCAGCAGTTGGGGACAGGAGTTTGGAGAGACCCAGTACTTC CASSWGQEFGETQYF
TRBJ2-3 16 . TRBV7-3 . TGTGCCAGCAGCTCCCTACCGGGACCCGTCACAGATACGCAGTATTTT CASSSLPGPVTDTQYF
TRBJ2-3 15 . TRBV7-2 . TGTGCCAGCCCCCCCAGGGGGGCCTCCACAGATACGCAGTATTTT CASPPRGASTDTQYF
TRBJ1-5 15 . TRBV6-5 TRBD1 TGTGCCAGCAGCCCCCGGACAGGGGCCAATCAGCCCCAGCATTTT CASSPRTGANQPQHF
TRBJ1-2 14 . TRBV12-3/TRBV12-4 . TGTGCCAGCAACTGGGGAACAGGAAACTATGGCTACACCTTC CASNWGTGNYGYTF
TRBJ2-7 12 . TRBV6-1 . TGTGCCAGCAAGCGCGACCCCTACGAGCAGTACTTC CASKRDPYEQYF
TRBJ2-1 17 . TRBV10-3 TRBD2 TGTGCCATCAGTGAGGAAGGCGGGGGGATGGATTACAATGAGCAGTTCTTC CAISEEGGGMDYNEQFF